This T cell receptor beta chain was recovered during a study of blood T cell repertoires in COVID-19. The method was immunoSEQ multiplex PCR; TCRdb's version includes in-frame clones alone and lacks a portion of them. Counted here are 160,000 or so clones, around 82% occurring once; the ten biggest clones make up 15% to 20%. Researchers sorted participants into cohorts using their self-reported clinical history. The CDR3 is made up of 17 amino acids. Looked up from germline, CDR1 is SGHKS and CDR2 is YYEKEE (reference sequence). The junction had 10 bases not matched to a gene; V was cut back by 4 bases and J by 0 bases.

Sample: PBMCs or T cells enriched from blood (not recorded which). The V and J genes are TRBV5-5 and TRBJ1-1; 9 positions agree with TRBD1. The clonotype originates from a man in his 60s who had recovered from COVID-19. CDR3 protein: CASSVVPGQGMNTEAFF. The CDR3 DNA reads TGTGCCAGCAGCGTAGTCCCGGGACAGGGTATGAACACTGAAGCTTTCTTT.